This record concerns one T cell receptor (beta chain) sequence. The antigen is not known. Per the germline V gene, CDR1 is SGHVS and CDR2 is FQNEAQ. CDR3 length: 18 amino acids. V dropped 5 bases and J dropped 2 bases, with 22 bases sitting between them. This table comes from immunoSEQ multiplex PCR, and its TCRdb copy is limited to in-frame clones, with some not included. The sample records 200,000 to 250,000 clones, about four fifths being singletons. These data come from a study of cytotoxic CD8 clonotypes in ibrutinib-treated CLL. At the level of the study: Response sampling took place at median around 13 months of treatment, range 6 to 36. Whole-study results and caveats: Clonality went up at ibrutinib response and then declined back toward baseline at progression.

This clonotype was obtained from a human donor with chronic lymphocytic leukemia. Here the sequenced sample was PBMCs, taken after 12 months of ibrutinib treatment. V usage is TRBV7-8 and J usage is TRBJ1-5; D gene ambiguous. Here the CDR3 DNA reads TGTGCCAGCAGCCAAAGGACGCTAGGGAGGTCGGGCAATCAGCCCCAGCATTTT. The encoded protein is CASSQRTLGRSGNQPQHF.